These 11 T cell receptor beta chains were sequenced from one sample in a study of cytomegalovirus exposure and HLA in healthy donors. PCR involved 60 Vbeta and 13 Jbeta primers. Data came from immunoSEQ multiplex PCR; TCRdb stores just in-frame clones and leaves some out. Reported are 100,000 to 150,000 clones; the ten largest clones contain about 1.6%. Source material: PBMCs. Receptors were obtained from a woman in her thirties or forties in good health and CMV-seronegative.

V usage is TRBV9 and J usage is TRBJ2-2; 10 bases align to TRBD2. Germline V gene sequence: CDR1 SGDLS, CDR2 YYNGEE. Losses at the gene ends were 3 bases for V and 4 bases for J; bases not matched to a gene: 12. This CDR3 has 18 amino acids. The CDR3 spells CASSGGSGGALGTGELFF. The CDR3 coding sequence is TGTGCCAGCAGCGGAGGCAGCGGGGGGGCTTTAGGCACCGGGGAGCTGTTTTTT. Full variable domain (remainder filled in from reference TRBV9 and TRBJ2-2): DSGVTQTPKHLITATGQRVTLRCSPRSGDLSVYWYQQSLDQGLQFLIQYYNGEERAKGNILERFSAQQFPDLHSELNLSSLELGDSALYFCASSGGSGGALGTGELFFGEGSRLTVL.

The V and J genes are TRBV11-2 and TRBJ1-1, with 8 positions matching TRBD1. Germline V gene sequence: CDR1 SGHAT, CDR2 FQNNGV. Trimming removed 5 bases from V and 3 bases from J; junction bases left unmatched: 5. The CDR3 is made up of 14 amino acids. The CDR3 nucleotides are TGTGCCAGCAGCGTCGACAGGGGCGACACTGAAGCTTTCTTT. Translated: CASSVDRGDTEAFF.

The rearrangement links TRBV2 to TRBJ2-7, with TRBD1 matching over 8 bases. The CDR3 covers 15 residues. V lost 7 bases to trimming and J lost 2 bases; unmatched junction nucleotides: 10. CDR1 and CDR2 (germline): SNHLY, FYNNEI. The chain's CDR3 is CASTAVDRDAYEQYV. The CDR3, as DNA: TGTGCCAGCACTGCGGTGGACAGGGATGCCTACGAGCAGTACGTC.

The chain carries TRBV14 and TRBJ2-4; D possibly corresponds to TRBD2 (7 bases). CDR3 length equals 17 residues. Per germline, CDR1 SGHDN and CDR2 FVKESK. V shed 1 base and J shed 0 bases, with 13 bases lying between them. The CDR3 is CASSQAAGAGAKNIQYF. CDR3 DNA: TGTGCCAGCAGCCAAGCCGCGGGGGCTGGAGCCAAAAACATTCAGTACTTC.

The CDR3 nucleotides are TGCGCCAGCAGTGTGAGGACAGGGACAGCAGCTAACTATGGCTACACCTTC. Amino acid sequence: CASSVRTGTAANYGYTF. This chain joins TRBV10-2 and TRBJ1-2, with 8 bases identical to TRBD1. This CDR3 is 17 amino acids long. CDR1 and CDR2 from the germline V gene are WSHSY and SAAADI. V gave up 4 bases and J gave up 0 bases; unmatched junction bases: 10.

This chain links TRBV29-1 with TRBJ1-4, with TRBD1 as a possible D gene (5 bases). Germline loops: CDR1 SQVTM, CDR2 ANQGSEA. CDR3 length equals 13 residues. Deletions cut 3 bases from V and 8 bases from J, with 13 bases between. The chain's CDR3 is CSVESGTREKLFF. CDR3 nucleotides: TGCAGCGTTGAGAGCGGGACGCGAGAAAAACTGTTTTTT.

The rearrangement joins TRBV25-1 to TRBJ1-2; D is possibly TRBD1 (6 bases). The germline V and J ends were trimmed by 0 bases and 2 bases, with 10 bases remaining between them. This CDR3 region has 15 residues. Germline values: CDR1 MGHDK, CDR2 SYGVNS. CDR3 in amino acids: CASSEYNRENYGYTF. The CDR3, as DNA: TGTGCCAGCAGTGAATATAACAGGGAGAACTATGGCTACACCTTC.

This chain links TRBV7-3 with TRBJ1-2; 7 bases are shared with TRBD1. This CDR3 is 15 amino acids long. J lost 3 bases, V lost 5 bases, and 9 bases had no gene match. CDR1 and CDR2 from the germline V gene are SGHTA and FQGTGA. In DNA, the CDR3 is TGTGCCAGCAGCCCTAGACAGGGACGGGACTATGGCTACACCTTC. This sequence encodes CASSPRQGRDYGYTF.

The rearrangement joins TRBV9 to TRBJ2-1, with D possibly TRBD1 on 6 matching bases. The CDR3 runs to 12 residues. Germline loops: CDR1 SGDLS, CDR2 YYNGEE. V was trimmed by 1 base and J by 7 bases, leaving 6 bases between them. The CDR3 nucleotides are TGTGCCAGCAGCGTACAGGGGAATGAGCAGTTCTTC. Translated, it gives CASSVQGNEQFF.

The V and J genes are TRBV6-5 and TRBJ2-7; 10 bases are shared with TRBD2. Germline V gives CDR1 MNHEY, CDR2 SVGAGI. With 0 bases clipped from V and 2 bases from J, the junction kept 1 base outside the gene matches. The CDR3 has 15 residues. The CDR3: CASSYSSGGAYEQYF. CDR3 nucleotides: TGTGCCAGCAGTTACTCGAGCGGGGGGGCCTACGAGCAGTACTTC.

The chain recombines TRBV7-2 with TRBJ1-1, with a possible D match to TRBD1 (5 bases). This CDR3 is built from 15 residues. V lost 5 bases and J lost 7, with 20 bases in between. From germline, CDR1 is SGHTA and CDR2 FQGNSA. CDR3: CASSAGSGGRIEAFF. In DNA, the CDR3 is TGTGCCAGCAGCGCAGGGTCGGGGGGGAGGATTGAAGCTTTCTTT.